These T cell receptor beta chains were read from a single sample in a study of T-cell reconstitution after alpha-beta-depleted transplantation in children. TCRdb reanalysed the PCR reads using MiXCR and keeps one entry per CDR3 protein. The sample has 440,000 or so distinct CDR3 sequences, about 11% seen once. Here the sequenced sample was PBMCs from the stem cell graft donor, taken from the stem cell graft. The source is a human donor who donated a stem cell graft to a child with acute myeloid leukemia. The CDR3 runs from the conserved cysteine through the conserved F or W. D genes are given only for firm matches. Clone size, where shown, is once, few, many, or a class for clones that have expanded.

j_call,v_call,clone_size,d_call,cdr3_nt,cdr3_aa
TRBJ2-5,TRBV6-5,few,TRBD1,TGTGCCAGCAGTTACACGGGACAGGGTCTGAAGACCCAGTACTTC,CASSYTGQGLKTQYF
TRBJ2-3,TRBV6-1,.,TRBD1,TGTGCCAGCAGTGGCGACAGGGGGCCCCCCCCAGATACGCAGTATTTT,CASSGDRGPPPDTQYF
TRBJ2-2,TRBV29-1,few,TRBD1,TGCAGCGTAATCCGACAGGGCCTGAACACCGGGGAGCTGTTTTTT,CSVIRQGLNTGELFF
TRBJ2-5,TRBV5-1,.,.,TGCGCCAGCAGCCCACATGCGGCCTCCACCGAGACCCAGTACTTC,CASSPHAASTETQYF
TRBJ2-1,TRBV9,.,.,TGTGCCAGCAGCCAGAGTATCTCCTACAATGAGCAGTTCTTC,CASSQSISYNEQFF
TRBJ1-1,TRBV5-1,few,.,TGCGCCAGCAGCGCAACAGGGTCGCTCACTGAAGCTTTCTTT,CASSATGSLTEAFF
TRBJ1-1,TRBV3-1,many,.,TGTGCCAGCAGAAAGGGGCAGACACTGAACACTGAAGCTTTCTTT,CASRKGQTLNTEAFF
TRBJ2-5,TRBV29-1,.,.,TGCAGCGTCCCGTGGCCCGGAGAGACCCAGTACTTC,CSVPWPGETQYF
TRBJ2-3,TRBV7-9,many,TRBD2,TGTGCCAGCAGCTTAACTAGCGAGGAAGATACGCAGTATTTT,CASSLTSEEDTQYF
TRBJ2-1,TRBV30,.,TRBD2,TGTGCCTGGGGGACTAGCGGGAGGAATGATGAGCAGTTCTTC,CAWGTSGRNDEQFF
TRBJ2-1,TRBV5-1,few,TRBD1,TGCGCCAGCAGCCTTGACAGGGGGTATTACAATGAGCAGTTCTTC,CASSLDRGYYNEQFF
TRBJ1-2,TRBV20-1,many,TRBD1,TGCAGTGCTAGCCGGGACAGGGAGGACTATGGCTACACCTTC,CSASRDREDYGYTF
TRBJ2-3,TRBV15,many,.,TGTGCCACCAGGGGCGGAACCAACCCGACAGATACGCAGTATTTT,CATRGGTNPTDTQYF
TRBJ2-2,TRBV7-2,few,TRBD2,TGTGCCAGCAGCTCAGTCCCCCTAGCGGGGTCCGGGGAGCTGTTTTTT,CASSSVPLAGSGELFF
TRBJ1-1,TRBV27,.,.,TGTGCCAGCAGTCCATACGATTTTGGACTCCTGAACACTGAAGCTTTCTTT,CASSPYDFGLLNTEAFF
TRBJ1-6,TRBV20-1,.,TRBD1,TGCAGTGCTAAGACAGGGGTTAATTCACCCCTCCACTTT,CSAKTGVNSPLHF
TRBJ2-7,TRBV19,.,TRBD2,TGTGCCAGTAGTATCGGACTAGCCTACGAGCAGTACTTC,CASSIGLAYEQYF
TRBJ2-5,TRBV6-5,many,.,TGTGCCAGCACCACAACGGGAGAGACCCAGTACTTC,CASTTTGETQYF
TRBJ1-5,TRBV7-2,.,TRBD1,TGTGCCAGCAGCTTGCGGGGACAGGGCGGAGGTCAGCCCCAGCATTTT,CASSLRGQGGGQPQHF
TRBJ2-7,TRBV19,.,TRBD2,TGTGCCAGTAGTACCGGACTAGCGGGAGTCTACGAGCAGTACTTC,CASSTGLAGVYEQYF
TRBJ2-7,TRBV7-9,many,TRBD2,TGTGCCAGCAGCGGGACTAGCGGGAGCTCCTACGAGCAGTACTTC,CASSGTSGSSYEQYF
TRBJ1-5,TRBV20-1,few,TRBD1,TGCAGTGCTGGGACAGAGCTCAATCAGCCCCAGCATTTT,CSAGTELNQPQHF
TRBJ2-1,TRBV20-1,many,.,TGCAGTGCGAAGAACAGCTCCTACAATGAGCAGTTCTTC,CSAKNSSYNEQFF
TRBJ1-4,TRBV20-1,many,.,TGCAGTGCTAGAGGGCAGCTTAATGAAAAACTGTTTTTT,CSARGQLNEKLFF
TRBJ1-1,TRBV7-3,.,.,TGTGCCAGCAGCTTAAGTCGCCTTGAGCCGGGGACTGAAGCTTTCTTT,CASSLSRLEPGTEAFF
TRBJ2-7,TRBV6-5,.,TRBD1,TGTGCCAGCAGTTTCCGGGACAGAGTATCCTACGAGCAGTACTTC,CASSFRDRVSYEQYF
TRBJ2-1,TRBV5-1,.,.,TGCGCCAGCAGCTATGGGGGGGGGCTTGATGAGCAGTTCTTC,CASSYGGGLDEQFF
TRBJ2-5,TRBV10-1,.,TRBD2,TGCGCCAGCAGCAAAGTCGTAGGAGCGGGGCAAGAGACCCAGTACTTC,CASSKVVGAGQETQYF
TRBJ2-2,TRBV11-1,.,TRBD2,TGTGCCAGCAGCTTGACCGGGGGGAAGGGGGAGCTGTTTTTT,CASSLTGGKGELFF
TRBJ2-3,TRBV2,many,.,TGTGCCAGCCACTGGGCCGAGGCAGATACGCAGTATTTT,CASHWAEADTQYF
TRBJ1-5,TRBV12-3/TRBV12-4,many,TRBD1,TGTGCCAGCAGTAAGGACAGGGGCAATCAGCCCCAGCATTTT,CASSKDRGNQPQHF
TRBJ2-2,TRBV6-2/TRBV6-3,many,TRBD2,TGTGCCAGCAGTTGGCTAGCGGGGGGCACCGGGGAGCTGTTTTTT,CASSWLAGGTGELFF
TRBJ1-4,TRBV5-1,many,.,TGCGCCAGCAGCCCAATCGGTGGGGTCGAAAAACTGTTTTTT,CASSPIGGVEKLFF
TRBJ2-1,TRBV12-3/TRBV12-4,.,.,TGTGCCAGCAGCCATACTACAAGCTCCTACAATGAGCAGTTCTTC,CASSHTTSSYNEQFF
TRBJ2-3,TRBV11-2,.,.,TGTGCCAGCAGCCCCGGGTCCTCCTTCGGGGGTGATACGCAGTATTTT,CASSPGSSFGGDTQYF
TRBJ2-5,TRBV7-2,.,.,TGTGCCAGCAGCCCCAGCAACCTAGCGGAGACCCAGTACTTC,CASSPSNLAETQYF
TRBJ1-2,TRBV12-3/TRBV12-4,many,TRBD1,TGCGCCAGCAGCCCGGACAGGAGTTATGGCTACACCTTC,CASSPDRSYGYTF
TRBJ1-5,TRBV4-1,.,.,TGCGCCAGCAGCCAAGATCGGGCAGGGGCTCAGCCCCAGCATTTT,CASSQDRAGAQPQHF
TRBJ1-2,TRBV7-2,once,.,TGTGCCAGCAGCGACACCATTACAGTTTCGCGCGACACCTTC,CASSDTITVSRDTF
TRBJ1-1,TRBV5-1,.,.,TGCGCCAGCAGCTTCTCCCCGGGAGACACTGAAGCTTTCTTT,CASSFSPGDTEAFF
TRBJ2-3,TRBV11-1,.,.,TGTGCCAGCAGCCCCCCTATTCCGAGGGATACGCAGTATTTT,CASSPPIPRDTQYF
TRBJ1-4,TRBV6-5,.,.,TGTGCCAGCAGTTACTCAGGGACGGGACCAAAACTGTTTTTT,CASSYSGTGPKLFF
TRBJ1-3,TRBV12-3/TRBV12-4,.,.,TGTGCCAGCAGTTTATACCACGGGGCATCTGGAAACACCATATATTTT,CASSLYHGASGNTIYF
TRBJ1-2,TRBV19,.,.,TGTGCCAGTAGTCTCAGGGCAACCCCCGACTATGGCTACACCTTC,CASSLRATPDYGYTF
TRBJ2-5,TRBV6-2/TRBV6-3,.,.,TGTGCCAGCAGTTACTCTTGGGTTGAGGGAGAGACCCAGTACTTC,CASSYSWVEGETQYF
TRBJ2-1,TRBV12-3/TRBV12-4,many,TRBD2,TGTGCCAGCACCCCTCCGGGACTAGCGGGATTCAATGAGCAGTTCTTC,CASTPPGLAGFNEQFF
TRBJ2-1,TRBV6-2/TRBV6-3,few,TRBD2,TGTGCCAGCAGTCAGACTAGCGGGAACAGTTTTTTC,CASSQTSGNSFF
TRBJ1-5,TRBV12-3/TRBV12-4,medium-sized,.,TGTGCCAGCAGTTTAGCGGAAAATCAGCCCCAGCATTTT,CASSLAENQPQHF
TRBJ2-5,TRBV29-1,many,TRBD2,TGCAGCGTTGAAGATCTTCAGCGGCTAGCGGGGGGCCGGCAAGAGACCCAGTACTTC,CSVEDLQRLAGGRQETQYF
TRBJ2-2,TRBV5-1,.,TRBD2,TGCGCCAGCAGCTCATCTAGCGGGAGATGGGCCGGGGAGCTGTTTTTT,CASSSSSGRWAGELFF
TRBJ2-1,TRBV29-1,few,.,TGCAGCGTTGAAAAGAGGAATGAGCAGTTCTTC,CSVEKRNEQFF
TRBJ1-3,TRBV5-1,few,.,TGCGCCAGCAGCCCCAGACAGCCGAACTCTGGAAACACCATATATTTT,CASSPRQPNSGNTIYF
TRBJ2-1,TRBV6-1,.,.,TGTGCCAGCAGTCCAGAGGGAGGGGGGCACAATGAGCAGTTCTTC,CASSPEGGGHNEQFF
TRBJ1-4,TRBV7-9,.,TRBD1,TGTGCCAGCAGCTCAACCGGGACAGGGAGTGAAAAACTGTTTTTT,CASSSTGTGSEKLFF
TRBJ2-1,TRBV20-1,.,TRBD2,TGCAGTGCAAGGACTAGCGGGAGGAGGGTCAATGAGCAGTTCTTC,CSARTSGRRVNEQFF
TRBJ2-1,TRBV5-1,.,.,TGCGCCAGCAGCCCGAGCCGAGCACCTTCCAATGAGCAGTTCTTC,CASSPSRAPSNEQFF
TRBJ2-3,TRBV7-2,.,.,TGTGCCAGCAGCAAGACTCACGATACGCAGTATTTT,CASSKTHDTQYF